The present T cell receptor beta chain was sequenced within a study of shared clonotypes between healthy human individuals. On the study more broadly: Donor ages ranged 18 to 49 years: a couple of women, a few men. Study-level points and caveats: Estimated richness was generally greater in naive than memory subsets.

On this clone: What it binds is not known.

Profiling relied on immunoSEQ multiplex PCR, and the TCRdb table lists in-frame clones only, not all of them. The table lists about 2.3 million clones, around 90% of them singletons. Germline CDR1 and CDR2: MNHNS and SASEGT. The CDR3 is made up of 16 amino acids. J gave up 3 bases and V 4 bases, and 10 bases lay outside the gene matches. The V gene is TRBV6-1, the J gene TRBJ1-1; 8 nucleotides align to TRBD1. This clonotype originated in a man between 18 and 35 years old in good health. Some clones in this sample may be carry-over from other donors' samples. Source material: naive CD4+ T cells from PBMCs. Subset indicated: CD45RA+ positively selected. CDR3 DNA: TGTGCCAGCAGTGGGAGGTTTGGACAGGGCTACACTGAAGCTTTCTTT. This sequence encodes CASSGRFGQGYTEAFF.